This TCR beta chain was retrieved from a study of post-analysis software for immune sequencing data. Prepared libraries of TCR beta cDNA carried unique molecular identifiers. TCRdb redid the calling of the PCR reads with MiXCR, one entry per CDR3 protein. The top ten clones hold roughly 10% of a sample with around 700,000 distinct CDR3 sequences, more than 50% of them seen once. The source is a girl under 10 years old with multiple sclerosis. The sample consisted of blood.

CDR3 DNA: TGTGCCAGCAGCTTAGGTCCTAAGACGGTGCAGTACTTC. This sequence encodes CASSLGPKTVQYF. The chain couples TRBV7-2 to TRBJ2-7; D is undetermined. The ends were cut back, 1 base at V and 9 bases at J, with 13 bases in the middle. There are 13 residues in the CDR3. CDR1 SGHTA and CDR2 FQGNSA come from the germline V gene.